These T cell receptor beta chains were read from a single sample in a study of regulatory dendritic cells for organ transplantation. Data came from immunoSEQ multiplex PCR; TCRdb stores just in-frame clones and leaves some out. Among roughly 27,000 clones listed, approximately 77% were seen once. The sequenced sample consisted of naive CD8+ T cells from blood. These receptors were collected from a human donor in good health. The CDR3 runs from the conserved cysteine through the conserved F or W. A D gene is named only where the DNA matches it firmly. Size tells how often a clone was seen (once, few, many) or the class of an expanded clone, and some rows leave it out.

cdr3_length	clone_size	v_call	j_call	d_call	cdr3_nt	cdr3_aa
15	NA	TRBV9	TRBJ1-2	NA	TGTGCCAGCAGCGTATCCCGGACAGCTAACTATGGCTACACCTTC	CASSVSRTANYGYTF
15	once	TRBV7-9	TRBJ2-1	NA	TGTGCCAGCAGTAACCGGGACTCGCCCAACAATGAGCAGTTCTTC	CASSNRDSPNNEQFF
17	NA	TRBV15	TRBJ2-5	TRBD2	TGTGCCACCAGCAGGTGGGCTAGCGGGGGTAATGAAGAGACCCAGTACTTC	CATSRWASGGNEETQYF
13	NA	TRBV7-3	TRBJ2-3	NA	TGTGCCAGCAGCTTCAGTAGCACAGATACGCAGTATTTT	CASSFSSTDTQYF
19	NA	TRBV4-3	TRBJ2-1	NA	TGCGCCAGCAGCCCGGATATGTCGGAAGGGGCAGGTGATGGGAATGAGCAGTTCTTC	CASSPDMSEGAGDGNEQFF
16	NA	TRBV9	TRBJ2-2	TRBD1	TGTGCCAGCAGCGTAGGGGACAGGGTAAACACCGGGGAGCTGTTTTTT	CASSVGDRVNTGELFF
13	once	TRBV5-6	TRBJ1-6	NA	TGTGCCAGCAGCTTGGGGGAGAATTCACCCCTCCACTTT	CASSLGENSPLHF
16	NA	TRBV4-3	TRBJ2-3	TRBD2	TGCGCCAGCAGCCAAGGGACTAGCGGGCCAACAGATACGCAGTATTTT	CASSQGTSGPTDTQYF
14	NA	TRBV9	TRBJ2-1	TRBD2	TGTGCCAGCAGCGCAACCGGGACTAGCGTTGAGCAGTTCTTC	CASSATGTSVEQFF
15	NA	TRBV27	TRBJ2-1	TRBD2	TGTGCCAGCAGTTCCGGGACTAGCGGGGCCAATGAGCAGTTCTTC	CASSSGTSGANEQFF
15	NA	TRBV7-3	TRBJ2-1	TRBD2	TGTGCCAGCAGCTCTCTAGCGGGGGCTGCCAATGAGCAGTTCTTC	CASSSLAGAANEQFF
14	NA	TRBV6-5	TRBJ1-5	NA	TGTGCCAGCAGTGAGAGGGTCGGCAATCAGCCCCAGCATTTT	CASSERVGNQPQHF
17	NA	TRBV4-3	TRBJ2-1	TRBD2	TGCGCCAGCAGCCAAGATCGGCAGCTAGCGGGGGGGAATGAGCAGTTCTTC	CASSQDRQLAGGNEQFF
13	NA	TRBV5-1	TRBJ2-7	NA	TGCGCCAGCAGCTTGGGACAGTTTTACGAGCAGTACTTC	CASSLGQFYEQYF
15	once	TRBV5-8	TRBJ2-3	TRBD1	TGTGCCAGCAGCTCGACAGGGGGTCACACAGATACGCAGTATTTT	CASSSTGGHTDTQYF
15	NA	TRBV27	TRBJ2-5	TRBD2	TGTGCCAGCAGCCCCCAGCGGGGGGGAGGGGAGACCCAGTACTTC	CASSPQRGGGETQYF
12	NA	TRBV5-4	TRBJ2-5	NA	TGTGCCAGCAGCCCCTCCCAAGAGACCCAGTACTTC	CASSPSQETQYF
13	NA	TRBV4-1	TRBJ2-7	NA	TGCGCCAGCAGCCTTGCAGGGGACTACGAGCAGTACTTC	CASSLAGDYEQYF
14	few	TRBV19	TRBJ1-2	NA	TGTGCCAGTACCCCTAGTATTACTAACTATGGCTACACCTTC	CASTPSITNYGYTF
14	NA	TRBV27	TRBJ2-1	TRBD1	TGTGCCAGCAGTGCAGGGACAGGGGGCAATGAGCAGTTCTTC	CASSAGTGGNEQFF
15	NA	TRBV7-3	TRBJ2-3	TRBD2	TGTGCCAGCAGCTTAATGAGCGGGGGGGCAGATACGCAGTATTTT	CASSLMSGGADTQYF
17	NA	TRBV7-3	TRBJ2-1	TRBD2	TGTGCCAGCAGCGTGGGGGAGGGGCTAAGCTCCTACAATGAGCAGTTCTTC	CASSVGEGLSSYNEQFF
12	NA	TRBV5-6	TRBJ2-7	NA	TGTGCCAGCAGCTCATTGTCCTACGAGCAGTACTTC	CASSSLSYEQYF
15	NA	TRBV5-4	TRBJ1-1	NA	TGTGCCAGCAGCTTAATGAGGGAGGTTAACACTGAAGCTTTCTTT	CASSLMREVNTEAFF
15	NA	TRBV7-6	TRBJ2-1	TRBD2	TGTGCCAGCAGCTTTACTAGCGGGGGGGTTAATGAGCAGTTCTTC	CASSFTSGGVNEQFF
13	NA	TRBV7-9	TRBJ1-6	TRBD1	TGTGCCAGCGGACGACAGGGGGCTTTATCCCTCCACTTT	CASGRQGALSLHF
16	NA	TRBV19	TRBJ2-2	NA	TGTGCCAGTAGTTCGGTGTTGGACTTATGGACCGGGGAGCTGTTTTTT	CASSSVLDLWTGELFF
15	NA	TRBV7-2	TRBJ2-5	TRBD2	TGTGCCAGCAGCTTAACAGCGGGGGGGCAAGAGACCCAGTACTTC	CASSLTAGGQETQYF
15	NA	TRBV4-2	TRBJ2-7	NA	TGTGCCAGCAGCGGAGACAGACCCCGTGTGTACGAGCAGTACTTC	CASSGDRPRVYEQYF
17	NA	TRBV6-1	TRBJ1-1	TRBD1	TGTGCCAGCAGTGAAGCTGTCACAGGGGCTTTGAACACTGAAGCTTTCTTT	CASSEAVTGALNTEAFF
16	NA	TRBV7-9	TRBJ2-2	NA	TGTGCCAGCAGCTTCCCGAGTCCCCAGGATACCGGGGAGCTGTTTTTT	CASSFPSPQDTGELFF
17	once	TRBV11-1	TRBJ1-2	NA	TGTGCCAGCAGCTTAGGCCCCTCGAGGGAACGAAACTATGGCTACACCTTC	CASSLGPSRERNYGYTF
14	NA	TRBV9	TRBJ2-2	TRBD1	TGTGCCAGCAGCGTAAAACAGGGGGCCGGGGAGCTGTTTTTT	CASSVKQGAGELFF
13	NA	TRBV18	TRBJ2-1	TRBD2	TGTGCCAGCGGGACTAGCGGATATGATGAGCAGTTCTTC	CASGTSGYDEQFF
14	NA	TRBV5-6	TRBJ1-5	NA	TGTGCCAGCAGCTTGTCGGTGCAGGGCCAGCCCCAGCATTTT	CASSLSVQGQPQHF
13	NA	TRBV6-6	TRBJ2-2	NA	TGTGCCAGCAGTCCACGCCGGGTCGGGGAGCTGTTTTTT	CASSPRRVGELFF
13	NA	TRBV6-5	TRBJ2-3	NA	TGTGCCAGCAGTTACGGCAGCACAGATACGCAGTATTTT	CASSYGSTDTQYF
15	NA	TRBV4-1	TRBJ2-7	TRBD2	TGCGCCAGCAGCCACGGACTAGCGGCTCCCCACGAGCAGTACTTC	CASSHGLAAPHEQYF
14	NA	TRBV7-8	TRBJ1-6	NA	TGTGCCAGCAGCGGAACTACAGGGCTGACACCCCTCCACTTT	CASSGTTGLTPLHF
14	NA	TRBV7-9	TRBJ1-1	TRBD1	TGTGCCAGCAGCTTGGTGACAGGGGCCACTGAAGCTTTCTTT	CASSLVTGATEAFF
15	NA	TRBV7-9	TRBJ1-1	NA	TGTGCCAGCAGCTTAGCAATGGGCGACGACACTGAAGCTTTCTTT	CASSLAMGDDTEAFF
16	NA	TRBV11-2	TRBJ1-2	TRBD1	TGTGCCAGCAGCTTAGGACGGACAGGGATCGGCTATGGCTACACCTTC	CASSLGRTGIGYGYTF
17	NA	TRBV2	TRBJ2-1	TRBD2	TGTGCCACCTATACAGCCGGGACTAGCGGTCCAACTGGTGAGCAGTTCTTC	CATYTAGTSGPTGEQFF
15	few	TRBV7-6	TRBJ2-7	NA	TGTGCCAGCAGCCCACACAAGACAGGCTTGCACGAGCAGTACTTC	CASSPHKTGLHEQYF
16	NA	TRBV5-1	TRBJ2-2	NA	TGCGCCAGCAGCTTTCTTAAGGAGGAGAACACCGGGGAGCTGTTTTTT	CASSFLKEENTGELFF
11	NA	TRBV6-5	TRBJ1-2	NA	TGTGCCAGCAGATGGAGGGATGGCTACACCTTC	CASRWRDGYTF
13	NA	TRBV29-1	TRBJ1-2	NA	TGCAGCGTTGAGTCTTCAGGGAACTATGACTACACCTTC	CSVESSGNYDYTF
15	NA	TRBV6-1	TRBJ1-2	TRBD1	TGTGCCAGCATTACCCGGGACAGGGACCTCTATGGCTACACCTTC	CASITRDRDLYGYTF
15	NA	TRBV25-1	TRBJ1-4	NA	TGTGCCAGCAGTGAATGGGGGCGGGAGAATGAAAAACTGTTTTTT	CASSEWGRENEKLFF
13	NA	TRBV6-5	TRBJ2-7	NA	TGTGCCAGCAGCACCGGGAAATCCTACGAGCAGTACTTC	CASSTGKSYEQYF
13	NA	TRBV4-3	TRBJ2-1	NA	TGCGCCAGCAGTCATACAGGGACCAATGAGCAGTTCTTC	CASSHTGTNEQFF
16	once	TRBV7-9	TRBJ2-2	NA	TGTGCCAGCAGCCACCCAGAGGGCGCAGGCGCCGGGGAGCTGTTTTTT	CASSHPEGAGAGELFF
15	NA	TRBV5-8	TRBJ2-7	TRBD1	TGTGCCAGCAGCTTGGCGACAGGGTTTTCCTACGAGCAGTACTTC	CASSLATGFSYEQYF